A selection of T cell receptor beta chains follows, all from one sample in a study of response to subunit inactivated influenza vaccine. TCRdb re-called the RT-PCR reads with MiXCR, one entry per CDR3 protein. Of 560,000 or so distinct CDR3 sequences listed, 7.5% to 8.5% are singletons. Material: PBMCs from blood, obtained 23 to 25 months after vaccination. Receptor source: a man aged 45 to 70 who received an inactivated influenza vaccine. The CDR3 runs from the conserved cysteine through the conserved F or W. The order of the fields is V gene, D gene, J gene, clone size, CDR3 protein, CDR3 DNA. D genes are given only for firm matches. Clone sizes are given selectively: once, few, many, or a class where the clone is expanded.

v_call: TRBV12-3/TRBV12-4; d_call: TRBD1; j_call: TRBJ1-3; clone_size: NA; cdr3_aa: CASILTGTGAGNTIYF; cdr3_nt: TGTGCCAGCATCCTTACCGGGACAGGGGCTGGAAACACCATATATTTT
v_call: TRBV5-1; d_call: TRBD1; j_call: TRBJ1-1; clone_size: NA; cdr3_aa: CASSLTGTGIEAFF; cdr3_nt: TGCGCCAGCAGCTTAACCGGGACAGGCATTGAAGCTTTCTTT
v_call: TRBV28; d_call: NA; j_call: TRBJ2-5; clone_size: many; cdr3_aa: CASSFSGVAETQYF; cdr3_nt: TGTGCCAGCAGTTTTTCGGGAGTAGCAGAGACCCAGTACTTC
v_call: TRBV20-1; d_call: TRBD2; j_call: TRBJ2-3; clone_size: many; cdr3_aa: CSAGRTSNPDTQYF; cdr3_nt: TGCAGTGCTGGTAGGACTAGTAATCCAGATACGCAGTATTTT
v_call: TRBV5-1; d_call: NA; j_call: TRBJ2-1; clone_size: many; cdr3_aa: CASSFLIQGEQFF; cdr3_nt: TGCGCCAGCAGCTTCTTAATTCAGGGCGAGCAGTTCTTC
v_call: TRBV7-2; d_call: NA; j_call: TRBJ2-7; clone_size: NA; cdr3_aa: CASSSLGPSYEQYF; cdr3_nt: TGTGCCAGCAGCTCCTTGGGGCCATCCTACGAGCAGTACTTC
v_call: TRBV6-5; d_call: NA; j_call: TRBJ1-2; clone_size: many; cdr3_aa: CASSYSQAGAESRYTF; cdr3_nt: TGTGCCAGCAGTTACTCTCAAGCCGGGGCTGAGTCTCGCTACACCTTC
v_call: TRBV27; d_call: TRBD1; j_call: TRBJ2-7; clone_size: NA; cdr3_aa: CASSPLGQQDEQYF; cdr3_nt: TGTGCCAGCAGTCCTTTGGGACAGCAGGACGAGCAGTACTTC
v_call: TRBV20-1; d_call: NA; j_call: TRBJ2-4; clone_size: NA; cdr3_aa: CSARDSRDHSPKNIQYF; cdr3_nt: TGCAGTGCTAGAGATAGTCGGGACCACTCACCCAAAAACATTCAGTACTTC
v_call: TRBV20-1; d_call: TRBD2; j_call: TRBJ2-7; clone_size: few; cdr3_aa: CSAREIPGSGRYEQYF; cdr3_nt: TGCAGTGCTAGAGAGATCCCGGGTAGCGGGAGGTACGAGCAGTACTTC
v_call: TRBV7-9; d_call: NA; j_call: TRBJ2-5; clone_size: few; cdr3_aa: CASSLTEGLSGETQYF; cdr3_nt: TGTGCCAGCAGCTTAACGGAGGGCCTCTCGGGAGAGACCCAGTACTTC
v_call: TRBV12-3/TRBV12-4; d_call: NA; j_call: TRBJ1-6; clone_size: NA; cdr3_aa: CASSLWGLGNSPLHF; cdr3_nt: TGTGCCAGCAGTTTATGGGGACTGGGGAATTCACCCCTCCACTTT
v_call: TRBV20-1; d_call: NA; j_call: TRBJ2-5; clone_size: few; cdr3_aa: CSARIGSGLAETQYF; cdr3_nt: TGCAGTGCTAGAATAGGATCGGGGCTCGCGGAGACCCAGTACTTC
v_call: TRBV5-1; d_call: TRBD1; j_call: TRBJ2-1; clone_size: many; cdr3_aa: CASSPGQGNNEQFF; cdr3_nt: TGCGCCAGCAGCCCCGGACAGGGGAACAATGAGCAGTTCTTC
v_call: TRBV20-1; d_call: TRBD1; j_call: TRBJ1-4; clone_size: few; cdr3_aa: CSAHGSQGGEKLFF; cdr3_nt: TGCAGTGCTCACGGATCCCAGGGGGGTGAAAAACTGTTTTTT
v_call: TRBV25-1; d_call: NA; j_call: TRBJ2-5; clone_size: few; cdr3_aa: CASSEFGLQETQYF; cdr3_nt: TGTGCCAGCAGTGAATTCGGATTACAAGAGACCCAGTACTTC
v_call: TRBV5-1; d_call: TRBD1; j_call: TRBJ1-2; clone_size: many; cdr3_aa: CASSLALRQGQNGYTF; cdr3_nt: TGCGCCAGCAGCTTGGCTTTACGACAGGGTCAAAATGGCTACACCTTC
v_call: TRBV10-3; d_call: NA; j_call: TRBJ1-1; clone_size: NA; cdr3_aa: CAISEGLGNTEAFF; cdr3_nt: TGTGCCATCAGTGAGGGCCTAGGGAACACTGAAGCTTTCTTT
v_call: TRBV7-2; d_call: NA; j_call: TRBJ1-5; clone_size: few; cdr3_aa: CASSPDLTRGGPQHF; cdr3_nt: TGTGCCAGCAGCCCGGACCTTACGAGGGGTGGGCCCCAGCATTTT
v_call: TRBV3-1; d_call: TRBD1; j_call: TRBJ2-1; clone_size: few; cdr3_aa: CASSQTRGNEQFF; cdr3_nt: TGTGCCAGCAGCCAGACCAGGGGGAATGAGCAGTTCTTC
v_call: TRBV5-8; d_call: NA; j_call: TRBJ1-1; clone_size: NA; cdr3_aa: CASSFRVEAFF; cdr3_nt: TGTGCCAGCAGCTTCCGAGTTGAAGCTTTCTTT
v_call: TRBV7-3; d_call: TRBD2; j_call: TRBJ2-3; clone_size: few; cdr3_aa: CASSLTGGSDDTQYF; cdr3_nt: TGTGCCAGCAGCTTAACCGGCGGGAGTGACGATACGCAGTATTTT
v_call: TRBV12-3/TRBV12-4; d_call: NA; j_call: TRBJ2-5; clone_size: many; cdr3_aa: CASSTKTRDNQETQYF; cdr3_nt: TGTGCCAGCAGTACAAAAACACGGGACAACCAAGAGACCCAGTACTTC
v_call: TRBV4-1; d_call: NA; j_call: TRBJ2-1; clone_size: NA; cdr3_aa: CASRDIVNINEQFF; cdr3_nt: TGCGCCAGCAGAGACATAGTCAATATCAATGAGCAGTTCTTC
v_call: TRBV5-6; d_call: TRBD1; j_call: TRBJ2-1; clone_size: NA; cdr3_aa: CASRMTQGAEQFF; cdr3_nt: TGTGCCAGCAGGATGACTCAGGGGGCTGAGCAGTTCTTC
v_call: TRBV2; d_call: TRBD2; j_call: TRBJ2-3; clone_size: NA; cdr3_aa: CASSPRTSGGDTQYF; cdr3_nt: TGTGCCAGCAGTCCACGGACTAGCGGGGGGGATACGCAGTATTTT
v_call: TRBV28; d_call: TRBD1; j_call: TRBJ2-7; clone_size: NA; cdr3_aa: CASSPGQGGPYEQYF; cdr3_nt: TGTGCCAGCAGTCCGGGACAGGGTGGGCCCTACGAGCAGTACTTC
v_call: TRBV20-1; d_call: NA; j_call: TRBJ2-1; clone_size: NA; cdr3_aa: CSAFSGSITYNEQFF; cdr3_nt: TGCAGTGCTTTTTCCGGCTCCATCACCTACAATGAGCAGTTCTTC
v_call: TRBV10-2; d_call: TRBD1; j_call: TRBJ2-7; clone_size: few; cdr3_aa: CASSDGTGDYEQYF; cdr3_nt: TGCGCCAGCAGCGACGGGACAGGGGATTACGAGCAGTACTTC
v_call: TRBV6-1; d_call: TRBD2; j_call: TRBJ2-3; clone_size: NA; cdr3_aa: CASSRGGPPDTQYF; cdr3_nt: TGTGCCAGCAGCCGGGGGGGGCCCCCAGATACGCAGTATTTT
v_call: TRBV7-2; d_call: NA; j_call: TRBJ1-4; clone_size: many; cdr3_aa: CASSYTTNEKLFF; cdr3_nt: TGTGCCAGCAGCTATACGACTAATGAAAAACTGTTTTTT
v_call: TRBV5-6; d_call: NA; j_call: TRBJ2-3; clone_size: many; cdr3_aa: CASSSPMKSTDTQYF; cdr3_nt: TGTGCCAGCAGCTCACCCATGAAAAGCACAGATACGCAGTATTTT
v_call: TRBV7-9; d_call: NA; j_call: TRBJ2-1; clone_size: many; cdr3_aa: CASSLDGLYNEQFF; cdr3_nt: TGTGCCAGCAGCTTAGATGGCCTCTACAATGAGCAGTTCTTC